This TCR beta chain was found in a study of T cell changes during pregnancy in multiple sclerosis. CDR1 is SQVTM, CDR2 ANQGSEA, per germline. Trimming left V 4 bases short and J 8 bases short, with 18 bases between. The CDR3 has 14 amino acids. Method: immunoSEQ multiplex PCR; TCRdb's copy keeps in-frame clones and lacks some. The sample yields about 36,000 clones, 85% to 95% seen once. The rearrangement links TRBV29-1 to TRBJ2-1; a weak D match, TRBD1 (6 bases). The TCR comes from a female donor with multiple sclerosis, enrolled in a pregnancy study. Sequencing used PBMCs (not recorded whether the cells were cultured). The CDR3 loop reads CSVGWAGEFYEQFF. The CDR3 nucleotides are TGCAGCGTTGGATGGGCAGGGGAATTCTATGAGCAGTTCTTC.